A single sample is the source of the 26 T cell receptor beta chains below, sequenced in a study of blood T cell repertoires in COVID-19. Assay used: immunoSEQ multiplex PCR; TCRdb lists only in-frame clones, some missing. The sample comprises roughly 270,000 clones, around 90% of which are singletons, and roughly 9.1% rests with the top ten. Sequencing was carried out using peripheral blood. These receptors were collected from a man aged 18 to 30 with active or convalescent COVID-19.

This sequence joins TRBV6-6 and TRBJ2-7; D is unclear. V shed 0 bases and J shed 3 bases, with 9 bases lying between them. CDR1 and CDR2 (germline): MNHNY, SVGAGI (reference sequence). The CDR3 has 14 residues. The CDR3 DNA sequence: TGTGCCAGCAGTTACTCGACGACTTACTACGAGCAGTACTTC. Translating it yields CASSYSTTYYEQYF.

The chain links TRBV7-8 to TRBJ2-2, with 9 bases identical to TRBD1. CDR1 and CDR2 from the germline V gene are SGHVS and FQNEAQ. The V segment lost 3 bases and the J segment 1 base; nucleotides outside the gene matches: 3. The CDR3 has 16 residues. CDR3 bases: TGTGCCAGCAGCTTCTCGGGACAGGGGAACACCGGGGAGCTGTTTTTT. The encoded protein is CASSFSGQGNTGELFF. The variable domain in full, completed from reference TRBV7-8 and TRBJ2-2, reads GAGVSQSPRYKVAKRGQDVALRCDPISGHVSLFWYQQALGQGPEFLTYFQNEAQLDKSGLPSDRFFAERPEGSVSTLKIQRTQQEDSAVYLCASSFSGQGNTGELFFGEGSRLTVL.

V usage is TRBV19 and J usage is TRBJ2-2, with TRBD2 as a possible D gene (5 bases). Between the trimmed V and J ends, which lost 6 bases and 6 bases, there was a span of 11 bases. This CDR3 comprises 13 residues. Germline V gives CDR1 LNHDA, CDR2 SQIVND (reference sequence). The CDR3 nucleotides read TGTGCCAGTAGCCTATCGAGGGCCGGGGAGCTGTTTTTT. This codes for CASSLSRAGELFF.

The count of this clone is one. This chain links TRBV24-1 with TRBJ2-3; D is possibly TRBD2 (5 bases). Germline CDR1 and CDR2: KGHDR and SFDVKD. The CDR3 loop spans 14 amino acids. V was clipped by 4 bases and J by 7 bases, with 14 bases between them. The CDR3 sequence: CATSDTAAMNTQYF. CDR3 sequence (DNA): TGTGCCACCAGTGACACAGCGGCGATGAATACGCAGTATTTT.

The V gene is TRBV7-9, the J gene TRBJ1-3; 9 positions agree with TRBD1. The CDR3 has 16 residues. Germline CDR1 reads SEHNR; CDR2 reads FQNEAQ (reference sequence). Trimming removed 4 bases from V and 4 bases from J; junction bases left unmatched: 8. CDR3 sequence reads: CASSSNYRGRGNTIYF. The CDR3 bases are TGTGCCAGCAGCTCGAACTACAGGGGGCGGGGAAACACCATATATTTT.

This chain connects TRBV6-2 or TRBV6-3 to TRBJ2-3; TRBD2 is a possible D gene (6 bases). Looked up from germline, CDR1 is MNHEY and CDR2 is SVGEGT. CDR3 size: 14 residues. V lost 4 bases and J lost 1, with 9 bases in between. The DNA of the CDR3 is TGTGCCAGCAGTTCCGGGGGAGGCACAGATACGCAGTATTTT. It codes for CASSSGGGTDTQYF.

The chain has TRBV4-1 and TRBJ1-1; TRBD1 agrees at 8 bases. The germline V gene encodes CDR1 MGHRA and CDR2 YSYEKL. The CDR3 runs 16 residues. The junction had 6 bases not matched to a gene; V was cut back by 0 bases and J by 3 bases. The CDR3 loop reads CASSQDPGQGYTEAFF. CDR3 nucleotide sequence: TGCGCCAGCAGCCAAGATCCCGGACAGGGATACACTGAAGCTTTCTTT.

The chain recombines TRBV4-1 with TRBJ2-7, with 10 bases fitting TRBD1. Germline CDR1 is MGHRA and CDR2 is YSYEKL. The V segment lost 1 base and the J segment 0 bases; nucleotides outside the gene matches: 9. The CDR3 runs to 18 residues. CDR3 region: CASSQGDPGTGVSYEQYF. CDR3 in DNA: TGCGCCAGCAGCCAAGGAGATCCCGGGACAGGGGTCTCCTACGAGCAGTACTTC.

This clone was found once. The chain joins TRBV7-2 to TRBJ1-1; D uncertain. Germline CDR1 is SGHTA and CDR2 is FQGNSA. V was clipped by 5 bases and J by 4 bases, with 11 bases between them. The CDR3 loop spans 13 amino acids. The CDR3, as DNA: TGTGCCAGCAGCATCCGGGGAGTCACTGAAGCTTTCTTT. Translation gives CASSIRGVTEAFF.

In this sample, this clone turned up a few times. The chain carries TRBV29-1 and TRBJ1-2; the D gene is possibly TRBD1 (5 bases). Germline CDR1 is SQVTM and CDR2 is ANQGSEA. V lost 5 bases, J lost 4 bases, and 17 bases lay in between. This CDR3 region has 14 residues. The CDR3 nucleotides read TGCAGCGTTTACCCGGGACGGGGGTCCTATGGCTACACCTTC. Protein product: CSVYPGRGSYGYTF.

The rearrangement links TRBV9 to TRBJ1-2; tentative D call: TRBD1 (5 bases). V lost 0 bases and J lost 4, with 7 bases in between. Germline V gene data show CDR1 as SGDLS and CDR2 as YYNGEE. The CDR3 contains 13 residues. The CDR3 region is CASSVETGYGYTF. CDR3 bases: TGTGCCAGCAGCGTAGAAACAGGCTATGGCTACACCTTC. The full variable domain, rest sourced from reference TRBV9 and TRBJ1-2, is DSGVTQTPKHLITATGQRVTLRCSPRSGDLSVYWYQQSLDQGLQFLIQYYNGEERAKGNILERFSAQQFPDLHSELNLSSLELGDSALYFCASSVETGYGYTFGSGTRLTVV.

The chain joins TRBV6-6 to TRBJ1-5, with 10 nucleotides matching TRBD1. This CDR3 contains 15 residues. After removal of 5 bases from V and 0 bases from J, the junction contained 1 base not matched to a gene. The germline CDR1 and CDR2 sequences are MNHNY and SVGAGI (reference sequence). The chain's CDR3 is CASSDRGRSNQPQHF. DNA for the CDR3: TGTGCCAGCAGTGACAGGGGGCGTAGCAATCAGCCCCAGCATTTT.

This chain connects TRBV5-6 to TRBJ1-2, with 9 bases fitting TRBD1. V lost 5 bases, J lost 8 bases, and 7 bases stayed unmatched. Germline V gives CDR1 SGHDT, CDR2 YYEEEE. The CDR3 is made up of 13 amino acids. CDR3: CASSPGQGIGYTF. The CDR3 DNA is TGTGCCAGCAGTCCGGGACAGGGCATCGGCTACACCTTC.

The CDR3 DNA is TGTGCCAGCAGTGAAGCGCTTCGGACACAAGCTTTCTTT. Its protein is CASSEALRTQAFF. The J gene is TRBJ1-1, the V gene TRBV2; a weak D match, TRBD1 (5 bases). The ends were cut back, 0 bases at V and 9 bases at J, with 11 bases in the middle. CDR1 and CDR2 from the germline V gene are SNHLY and FYNNEI. The CDR3 runs to 13 residues. Supplemented by reference TRBV2 and TRBJ1-1, the full variable domain reads EPEVTQTPSHQVTQMGQEVILRCVPISNHLYFYWYRQILGQKVEFLVSFYNNEISEKSEIFDDQFSVERPDGSNFTLKIRSTKLEDSAMYFCASSEALRTQAFFGQGTRLTVV.

The chain recombines TRBV10-3 with TRBJ1-2, with TRBD1 identical over 7 bases. Looked up from germline, CDR1 is ENHRY and CDR2 is SYGVKD. Germline trimming cut 7 bases from V and 6 bases from J; bases unmatched to any gene: 11. The CDR3 loop spans 14 amino acids. CDR3 DNA sequence: TGTGCCATCAAGGGGGCCAAGGGGTCGGATGGCTACACCTTC. Protein: CAIKGAKGSDGYTF.

The rearrangement joins TRBV11-2 to TRBJ2-3; D may be TRBD1 (7 bases). V gave up 0 bases and J gave up 0 bases, with 19 bases separating them. The CDR3 length is 19 residues. CDR1 is SGHAT and CDR2 is FQNNGV in the germline V gene. The CDR3 DNA follows: TGTGCCAGCAGCTTAGAGTGGATGACAGGGAGGCACAGCACAGATACGCAGTATTTT. This codes for CASSLEWMTGRHSTDTQYF.

V and J are TRBV7-2 and TRBJ2-1; D perhaps matches TRBD2 (6 bases). The CDR3 has 15 amino acids. V lost 4 bases and J lost 7, with 17 bases in between. Germline V CDR1 and CDR2: SGHTA, FQGNSA. This CDR3 reads CASSSPAGNGNEQFF. The CDR3 coding sequence is TGTGCCAGCAGCTCCCCGGCGGGGAACGGGAATGAGCAGTTCTTC.

The chain has TRBV11-2 and TRBJ2-2; TRBD2 agrees at 8 bases. J gave up 7 bases and V 5 bases, and 3 bases lay outside the gene matches. CDR3 size: 13 residues. CDR1 is SGHAT and CDR2 is FQNNGV in the germline V gene. The CDR3 nucleotides are TGTGCCAGCAGCCTGGCGGGGGGCGGGGAGCTGTTTTTT. Translation gives CASSLAGGGELFF.

This sequence joins TRBV7-2 and TRBJ2-1; 12 bases line up with TRBD2. The CDR3 spans 15 residues. CDR1 SGHTA and CDR2 FQGNSA come from the germline V gene. V shed 5 bases, J shed 4 bases, and the junction held 3 bases outside the gene matches. The CDR3 coding sequence is TGTGCCAGCAGCGTGACTAGCGGGGGATACAATGAGCAGTTCTTC. It encodes CASSVTSGGYNEQFF.

This rearrangement joins TRBV15 to TRBJ1-5; 10 bases line up with TRBD1. The CDR3 has 15 residues. Trimming at V came to 5 bases and at J to 7 bases, leaving 8 bases not matched to a gene. Per germline, CDR1 LNHNV and CDR2 YYDKDF (reference sequence). CDR3 in DNA: TGTGCCACCAGCCGGGACAGGGGCCTCAAGCAGCCCCAGCATTTT. Protein sequence: CATSRDRGLKQPQHF.

The J gene is TRBJ2-7, the V gene TRBV9; the match to TRBD1 covers 10 bases. CDR3 length equals 15 residues. V shed 2 bases and J 0 bases; nucleotides not matched to a gene: 2. In germline, CDR1 is SGDLS, CDR2 YYNGEE. The CDR3 spells CASSVRDRGSYEQYF. CDR3 in DNA: TGTGCCAGCAGCGTCCGGGACAGGGGCTCCTACGAGCAGTACTTC.

This clone has just one count. The V and J genes are TRBV7-9 and TRBJ2-7; TRBD1 is a possible D gene (5 bases). The CDR3 has 12 amino acids. The V gene lost 5 bases and the J gene lost 6 bases, with 11 bases spanning the gap. Germline CDR1 SEHNR, CDR2 FQNEAQ (reference sequence). CDR3 in amino acids: CASSQGGAEQYF. CDR3 DNA sequence: TGTGCCAGCAGCCAGGGTGGCGCCGAGCAGTACTTC. Combining the CDR3 with reference TRBV7-9 and TRBJ2-7 gives the whole variable domain DTGVSQNPRHKITKRGQNVTFRCDPISEHNRLYWYRQTLGQGPEFLTYFQNEAQLEKSRLLSDRFSAERPKGSFSTLEIQRTEQGDSAMYLCASSQGGAEQYFGPGTRLTVT.

The rearrangement links TRBV7-2 to TRBJ2-7, with 10 positions matching TRBD2. CDR3 size: 16 residues. The germline V gene has CDR1 SGHTA and CDR2 FQGNSA. The junction had 8 bases not matched to a gene; V was cut back by 1 base and J by 5 bases. Written as DNA, the CDR3 is TGTGCCAGCAGCTTAGTGCCAGCGGGGGGGCCCCACGAGCAGTACTTC. As protein: CASSLVPAGGPHEQYF.

The chain recombines TRBV9 with TRBJ2-3, with D hard to call. The CDR3 length is 15 residues. With 2 bases removed from V and 2 bases from J, the gap between germline ends came to 12 bases. Germline V gene data show CDR1 as SGDLS and CDR2 as YYNGEE. This chain's CDR3 is CASSVWAAHTDTQYF. CDR3 coding DNA: TGTGCCAGCAGCGTCTGGGCAGCCCACACAGATACGCAGTATTTT.

The chain recombines TRBV9 with TRBJ2-1; 10 bases map to TRBD2. With V trimmed by 4 bases and J by 4 bases, 5 bases remained unmatched. The germline gives CDR1 SGDLS, CDR2 YYNGEE. The CDR3 spans 15 residues. Written as DNA, the CDR3 is TGTGCCAGCAGCACCTCTAGCGGGGGTTACAATGAGCAGTTCTTC. It encodes CASSTSSGGYNEQFF.

The rearrangement links TRBV11-2 to TRBJ2-7; the D gene is possibly TRBD1 (5 bases). The V gene lost 5 bases and the J gene lost 1 base, with 12 bases spanning the gap. The germline gives CDR1 SGHAT, CDR2 FQNNGV. CDR3 size: 14 residues. CDR3: CASSRQPLSYEQYF. The CDR3 coding sequence is TGTGCCAGCAGCCGACAGCCGCTATCCTACGAGCAGTACTTC.